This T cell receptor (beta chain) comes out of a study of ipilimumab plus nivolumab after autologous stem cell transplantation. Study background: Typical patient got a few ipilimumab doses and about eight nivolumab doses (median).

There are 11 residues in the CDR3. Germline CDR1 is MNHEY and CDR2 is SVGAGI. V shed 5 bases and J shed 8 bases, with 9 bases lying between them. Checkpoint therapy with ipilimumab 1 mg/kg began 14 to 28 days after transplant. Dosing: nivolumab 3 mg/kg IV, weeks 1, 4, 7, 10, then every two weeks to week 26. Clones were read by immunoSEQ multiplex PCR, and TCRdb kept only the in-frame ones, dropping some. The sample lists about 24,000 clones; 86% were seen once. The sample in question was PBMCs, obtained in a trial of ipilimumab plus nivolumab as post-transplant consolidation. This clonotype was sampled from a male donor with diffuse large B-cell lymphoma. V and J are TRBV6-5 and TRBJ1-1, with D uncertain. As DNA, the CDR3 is TGTGCCAGCAGTAGACTGGGGGAAGCTTTCTTT. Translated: CASSRLGEAFF.